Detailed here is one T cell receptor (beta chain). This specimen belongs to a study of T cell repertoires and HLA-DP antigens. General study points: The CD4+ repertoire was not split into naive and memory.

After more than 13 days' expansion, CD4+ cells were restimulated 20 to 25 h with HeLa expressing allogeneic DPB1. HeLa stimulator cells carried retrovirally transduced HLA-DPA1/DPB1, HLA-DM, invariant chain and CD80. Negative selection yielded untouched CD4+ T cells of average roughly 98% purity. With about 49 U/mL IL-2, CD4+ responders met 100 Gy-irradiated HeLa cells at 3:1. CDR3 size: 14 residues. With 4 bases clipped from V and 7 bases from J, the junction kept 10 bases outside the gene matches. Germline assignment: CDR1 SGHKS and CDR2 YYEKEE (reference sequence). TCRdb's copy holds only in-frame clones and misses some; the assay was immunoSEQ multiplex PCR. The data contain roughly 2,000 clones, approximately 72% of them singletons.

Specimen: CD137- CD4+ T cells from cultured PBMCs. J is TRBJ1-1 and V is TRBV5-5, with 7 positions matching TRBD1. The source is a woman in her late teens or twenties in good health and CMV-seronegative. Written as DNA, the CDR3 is TGTGCCAGCAGCCCGAGGCCACAGGGGCATGAAGCTTTCTTT. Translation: CASSPRPQGHEAFF. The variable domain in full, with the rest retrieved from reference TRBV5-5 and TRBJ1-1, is DAGVTQSPTHLIKTRGQQVTLRCSPISGHKSVSWYQQVLGQGPQFIFQYYEKEERGRGNFPDRFSARQFPNYSSELNVNALLLGDSALYLCASSPRPQGHEAFFGQGTRLTVV.